These 30 T cell receptor beta chains came from one sample sequenced in a study of blood T cell repertoires in COVID-19. Profiling relied on immunoSEQ multiplex PCR, and the TCRdb table lists in-frame clones only, not all of them. The sample holds roughly 200,000 clones, roughly nine tenths seen once. What was sequenced was peripheral blood. These receptors were taken from a man in his forties or fifties with acute or convalescent COVID-19.

The V call is TRBV7-9, the J call TRBJ1-5, with a tentative D call TRBD1 (6 bases). CDR1 is SEHNR, CDR2 FQNEAQ, per germline (reference sequence). The CDR3 is 14 residues long. With 5 bases removed from V and 5 bases from J, the gap between germline ends came to 13 bases. As DNA, the CDR3 is TGTGCCAGCAGCGCAAGTTACAGGGATCAGCCCCAGCATTTT. Amino acid sequence: CASSASYRDQPQHF.

Comment on this clone: One junction end does not reproduce the germline sequence, and a read error may be involved. The chain uses TRBV5-1 and TRBJ1-3; 9 bases align to TRBD1. Germline V gives CDR1 SGHRS, CDR2 YFSETQ. The CDR3 totals 15 residues. CDR3 sequence (DNA): TGCGCCAGCAGTTTGGACAGGGGACCCGGGGTCACCATATATTTT. This translates into CASSLDRGPGVTIYF. The full variable domain, rest sourced from reference TRBV5-1 and TRBJ1-3, is KAGVTQTPRYLIKTRGQQVTLSCSPISGHRSVSWYQQTPGQGLQFLFEYFSETQRNKGNFPGRFSGRQFSNSRSEMNVSTLELGDSALYLCASSLDRGPGVTIYFGEGSWLTVV.

The chain uses TRBV18 and TRBJ2-7; 8 nucleotides align to TRBD1. The V gene end was trimmed by 3 bases and the J gene end by 5 bases; junction bases not matched to a gene: 9. Germline assignment: CDR1 KGHSH and CDR2 LQKENI. This CDR3 has 15 residues. The CDR3 nucleotides are TGTGCCAGCTCACCCGGGACAGGAGGAGAACACGAGCAGTACTTC. Translated: CASSPGTGGEHEQYF.

The chain has TRBV6-1 and TRBJ1-5, with D maybe TRBD1 (6 bases). Germline CDR1 MNHNS, CDR2 SASEGT. V was trimmed by 2 bases and J by 2 bases, leaving 13 bases between them. CDR3 length: 16 amino acids. The CDR3 here is CASSESGGHGNQPQHF. Written as DNA, the CDR3 is TGTGCCAGCAGTGAATCCGGGGGGCACGGCAATCAGCCCCAGCATTTT.

The CDR3 sequence: CASSRGAWGTDTQYF. The CDR3 coding sequence is TGTGCCAGCAGCCGGGGGGCTTGGGGCACAGATACGCAGTATTTT. J is TRBJ2-3 and V is TRBV5-6; possibly TRBD2 for D (7 bases). Trimming took off 4 bases at V and 1 base at J, with 13 bases between the two ends. CDR3 size: 15 residues. Germline V CDR1 and CDR2: SGHDT, YYEEEE.

The rearrangement links TRBV7-2 to TRBJ1-2; 7 bases match TRBD1. Trimming removed 4 bases from V and 5 bases from J; junction bases left unmatched: 10. The CDR3 extends over 15 amino acids. Germline values: CDR1 SGHTA, CDR2 FQGNSA. CDR3 in DNA: TGTGCCAGCAGCTCTCCGGGACAGCTCTTGTATGGCTACACCTTC. Its translation is CASSSPGQLLYGYTF.

The genes are TRBV24-1 and TRBJ2-5, with D unresolved. V shed 1 base and J shed 1 base, with 12 bases lying between them. This CDR3 has 16 residues. Germline values: CDR1 KGHDR, CDR2 SFDVKD. CDR3 sequence reads: CATSDFGQTLQETQYF. CDR3 DNA sequence: TGTGCCACCAGTGATTTTGGTCAGACACTCCAAGAGACCCAGTACTTC.

This clone was detected once. The chain has TRBV5-1 and TRBJ2-3; 10 bases align to TRBD2. J gave up 0 bases and V 5 bases, and 3 bases lay outside the gene matches. Germline CDR1 SGHRS, CDR2 YFSETQ. This CDR3 has 15 amino acids. DNA of the CDR3: TGCGCCAGCAGGGGACTAGCGTCTAGCACAGATACGCAGTATTTT. It codes for CASRGLASSTDTQYF.

V gene TRBV7-9 combines with J gene TRBJ2-2; 9 positions match TRBD2. There are 16 residues in the CDR3. Germline assignment: CDR1 SEHNR and CDR2 FQNEAQ (reference sequence). The trim removed 1 base at V and 0 bases at J, leaving 0 bases unmatched. CDR3 in amino acids: CASSLVAGANTGELFF. The CDR3 coding sequence is TGTGCCAGCAGCTTAGTAGCGGGGGCGAACACCGGGGAGCTGTTTTTT.

This chain joins TRBV3-1 (or the pseudogene TRBV3-2) and TRBJ1-4; possible D gene TRBD1, 5 bases. With 2 bases removed from V and 3 bases from J, the gap between germline ends came to 10 bases. Germline values: CDR1 LGHDT, CDR2 YNNKEL (reference sequence). The CDR3 contains 15 residues. The CDR3 region is CASSQYQGSNEKLFF. CDR3 nucleotides: TGTGCCAGCAGCCAATATCAGGGTTCTAATGAAAAACTGTTTTTT.

The chain joins TRBV7-9 to TRBJ2-2, with 9 bases lining up with TRBD2. The CDR3 spans 14 residues. Trimming cost V 9 bases and J 5 bases; bases outside gene matches: 7. Germline assignment: CDR1 SEHNR and CDR2 FQNEAQ (reference sequence). The CDR3 here is CASSGTSRTGELFF. The CDR3 DNA sequence: TGTGCCAGTTCCGGGACTAGCCGGACCGGGGAGCTGTTTTTT.

The chain uses TRBV30 and TRBJ2-5; possibly TRBD2 for D (6 bases). V lost 1 base and J 5 bases, leaving 8 bases between the germline ends. The germline CDR1 and CDR2 sequences are GTSNPN and SVGIG (reference sequence). The CDR3 is 12 residues long. CDR3 amino acids: CAWSGGEETQYF. The DNA for the CDR3 is TGTGCCTGGAGTGGGGGGGAGGAGACCCAGTACTTC.

Only one count was recorded for this clone. The V gene is TRBV24-1, the J gene TRBJ2-2, with 8 positions matching TRBD2. Germline CDR1 KGHDR, CDR2 SFDVKD. The V segment lost 9 bases and the J segment 6 bases; nucleotides outside the gene matches: 11. This CDR3 region has 15 residues. This CDR3 reads CATQERGGPSGELFF. CDR3 DNA sequence: TGTGCCACCCAGGAACGGGGGGGCCCCTCCGGGGAGCTGTTTTTT.

V usage is TRBV5-6 and J usage is TRBJ1-2; TRBD1 matches at 8 bases. The junction had 4 bases not matched to a gene; V was cut back by 3 bases and J by 6 bases. The CDR3 is 13 residues long. In germline, CDR1 is SGHDT, CDR2 YYEEEE. The DNA of the CDR3 is TGTGCCAGCAGCTGGGACAGGACGGATGGCTACACCTTC. Protein sequence: CASSWDRTDGYTF. The full variable domain, with the rest looked up from reference TRBV5-6 and TRBJ1-2, is DAGVTQSPTHLIKTRGQQVTLRCSPKSGHDTVSWYQQALGQGPQFIFQYYEEEERQRGNFPDRFSGHQFPNYSSELNVNALLLGDSALYLCASSWDRTDGYTFGSGTRLTVV.

The rearrangement uses TRBV9 and TRBJ1-1, with 8 bases aligning to TRBD1. This CDR3 spans 13 amino acids. Germline CDR1 and CDR2: SGDLS and YYNGEE. V dropped 4 bases and J dropped 11; count of bases not matched to a gene: 10. The CDR3 bases are TGTGCCAGCAGCCTAGGGATGACAGGGGCGGCTTTCTTT. Translating gives CASSLGMTGAAFF.

This sequence joins TRBV28 and TRBJ2-3; 7 bases agree with TRBD2. The CDR3 contains 16 residues. J was trimmed by 2 bases and V by 3 bases; bases with no gene match: 8. Germline V gene lookup returns CDR1 MDHEN and CDR2 SYDVKM. The CDR3, as DNA: TGTGCCAGCAGTTTCCAGCGGGGAAGCCTCACAGATACGCAGTATTTT. Translation gives CASSFQRGSLTDTQYF. Complete variable domain (other parts from reference TRBV28 and TRBJ2-3): DVKVTQSSRYLVKRTGEKVFLECVQDMDHENMFWYRQDPGLGLRLIYFSYDVKMKEKGDIPEGYSVSREKKERFSLILESASTNQTSMYLCASSFQRGSLTDTQYFGPGTRLTVL.

The chain has TRBV6-1 and TRBJ1-2; possibly TRBD1 for D (5 bases). In germline, CDR1 is MNHNS, CDR2 SASEGT. The V and J ends lost 0 bases and 0 bases respectively, with 8 bases between them. The CDR3 has 15 amino acids. CDR3 sequence: CASSEAQTANYGYTF. The CDR3 coding sequence is TGTGCCAGCAGTGAAGCGCAGACAGCTAACTATGGCTACACCTTC.

The chain recombines TRBV11-2 with TRBJ1-1; the D gene is possibly TRBD1 (6 bases). CDR1 SGHAT and CDR2 FQNNGV come from the germline V gene. The CDR3 contains 14 residues. Trimming removed 0 bases from V and 5 bases from J, with 10 bases in between. The CDR3 sequence is CASSLEFRGTEAFF. The CDR3 DNA reads TGTGCCAGCAGCTTAGAATTCAGGGGAACTGAAGCTTTCTTT. The full variable domain, rest sourced from reference TRBV11-2 and TRBJ1-1, is EAGVAQSPRYKIIEKRQSVAFWCNPISGHATLYWYQQILGQGPKLLIQFQNNGVVDDSQLPKDRFSAERLKGVDSTLKIQPAKLEDSAVYLCASSLEFRGTEAFFGQGTRLTVV.

This clone was seen more than once but under ten times. The chain carries TRBV6-5 and TRBJ1-5; no clear D gene. The CDR3 is 13 amino acids. Germline V gene lookup returns CDR1 MNHEY and CDR2 SVGAGI. The V and J ends lost 2 bases and 6 bases respectively, with 8 bases between them. CDR3 nucleotides: TGTGCCAGCAGTTACGGGAGGACTCAGCCCCAGCATTTT. It codes for CASSYGRTQPQHF.

The chain couples TRBV3-1 (or the pseudogene TRBV3-2) to TRBJ1-1; D is unclear. V was clipped by 4 bases and J by 7 bases, with 19 bases between them. The germline gives CDR1 LGHDT, CDR2 YNNKEL (reference sequence). The CDR3 covers 15 residues. CDR3 nucleotides: TGTGCCAGCAGCCCCAGTGGCGCGGGTTTAAGTGAAGCTTTCTTT. Its translation: CASSPSGAGLSEAFF.

The chain joins TRBV10-1 to TRBJ1-1, with D tentatively TRBD1 (5 bases). The V and J ends lost 6 bases and 0 bases respectively, with 17 bases between them. In germline, CDR1 is WNHNN, CDR2 SYGVQD (reference sequence). CDR3 length equals 16 residues. The CDR3 bases are TGCGCCAGCAGCAGCCCTCCAGGGATCATGAACACTGAAGCTTTCTTT. Translated: CASSSPPGIMNTEAFF.

V and J are TRBV3-1 (or the pseudogene TRBV3-2) and TRBJ1-2; a weak D match, TRBD1 (5 bases). V was clipped by 0 bases and J by 0 bases, with 8 bases between them. Germline assignment: CDR1 LGHDT and CDR2 YNNKEL (reference sequence). This CDR3 has 15 residues. The CDR3 spells CASSQDTRANYGYTF. Here the CDR3 DNA reads TGTGCCAGCAGCCAAGATACCAGGGCTAACTATGGCTACACCTTC.

To note about this clone: At one boundary the junction diverges from the germline segment, which might be a read error. The chain combines TRBV7-7 with TRBJ2-5, with TRBD2 identical over 11 bases. CDR1 and CDR2 (germline): SSHAT, FNYEAQ (reference sequence). The CDR3 sequence is 16 residues long. The CDR3 region is CASSTLAGARGETQYF. The CDR3 DNA is TGTGCTAGCAGCACACTAGCGGGGGCGCGAGGGGAGACCCAGTACTTC.

The genes are TRBV5-1 and TRBJ2-5, with 9 positions matching TRBD1. Germline trimming cut 5 bases from V and 0 bases from J; bases unmatched to any gene: 8. CDR1 and CDR2 from the germline V gene are SGHRS and YFSETQ. This CDR3 spans 16 amino acids. This chain's CDR3 is CASSPRTGAYQETQYF. The CDR3 nucleotides read TGCGCCAGCAGTCCTCGGACAGGGGCGTACCAAGAGACCCAGTACTTC.

This chain links TRBV2 with TRBJ1-6, with TRBD1 matching 11 bases. This CDR3 spans 18 amino acids. Germline assignment: CDR1 SNHLY and CDR2 FYNNEI. Trimming removed 3 bases from V and 1 base from J; junction bases left unmatched: 5. The CDR3 DNA is TGTGCCAGCAGTGAGGACAGGGGGCTGGTATCCTATAATTCACCCCTCCACTTT. Encoded protein: CASSEDRGLVSYNSPLHF.

This chain uses TRBV19 with TRBJ1-1; unclear D gene. This CDR3 contains 13 residues. V lost 2 bases to trimming and J lost 8 bases, with 12 bases between them. Germline V gene sequence: CDR1 LNHDA, CDR2 SQIVND (reference sequence). The CDR3 nucleotides read TGTGCCAGTAGTATATTCTTCGATAGAGAAGCTTTCTTT. Amino acid sequence: CASSIFFDREAFF.

The chain combines TRBV27 with TRBJ1-1; no reliable D call. CDR3 length: 13 residues. Germline CDR1 reads MNHEY; CDR2 reads SMNVEV (reference sequence). V shed 5 bases and J shed 7 bases, with 14 bases lying between them. The CDR3 sequence: CASSPAVGGEAFF. CDR3 in DNA: TGTGCCAGCAGTCCCGCGGTGGGAGGTGAAGCTTTCTTT.

This chain links TRBV7-9 with TRBJ1-2; no definite D call. The germline CDR1 and CDR2 sequences are SEHNR and FQNEAQ (reference sequence). This CDR3 region has 13 residues. V was trimmed by 0 bases and J by 3 bases, leaving 5 bases between them. CDR3 bases: TGTGCCAGCAGCTTAGCAGAGCACTATGGCTACACCTTC. Its protein is CASSLAEHYGYTF.

The J gene is TRBJ2-1, the V gene TRBV19; perhaps TRBD2 as D (6 bases). CDR3 length equals 16 residues. In germline, CDR1 is LNHDA, CDR2 SQIVND (reference sequence). Trimming removed 5 bases from V and 0 bases from J, with 14 bases in between. CDR3 sequence reads: CASSGGTVGSYNEQFF. The CDR3 DNA follows: TGTGCCAGTAGTGGGGGGACCGTAGGCTCCTACAATGAGCAGTTCTTC. The variable domain in full, with the rest retrieved from reference TRBV19 and TRBJ2-1, is DGGITQSPKYLFRKEGQNVTLSCEQNLNHDAMYWYRQDPGQGLRLIYYSQIVNDFQKGDIAEGYSVSREKKESFPLTVTSAQKNPTAFYLCASSGGTVGSYNEQFFGPGTRLTVL.

The chain has TRBV6-1 and TRBJ1-4; D gene unclear. Germline V gene lookup returns CDR1 MNHNS and CDR2 SASEGT. Trimming removed 6 bases from V and 8 bases from J, with 13 bases in between. The CDR3 is 13 amino acids. The CDR3, as DNA: TGTGCCAGCAGCCCCATGGGCGGGGAAAAACTGTTTTTT. Translation: CASSPMGGEKLFF.